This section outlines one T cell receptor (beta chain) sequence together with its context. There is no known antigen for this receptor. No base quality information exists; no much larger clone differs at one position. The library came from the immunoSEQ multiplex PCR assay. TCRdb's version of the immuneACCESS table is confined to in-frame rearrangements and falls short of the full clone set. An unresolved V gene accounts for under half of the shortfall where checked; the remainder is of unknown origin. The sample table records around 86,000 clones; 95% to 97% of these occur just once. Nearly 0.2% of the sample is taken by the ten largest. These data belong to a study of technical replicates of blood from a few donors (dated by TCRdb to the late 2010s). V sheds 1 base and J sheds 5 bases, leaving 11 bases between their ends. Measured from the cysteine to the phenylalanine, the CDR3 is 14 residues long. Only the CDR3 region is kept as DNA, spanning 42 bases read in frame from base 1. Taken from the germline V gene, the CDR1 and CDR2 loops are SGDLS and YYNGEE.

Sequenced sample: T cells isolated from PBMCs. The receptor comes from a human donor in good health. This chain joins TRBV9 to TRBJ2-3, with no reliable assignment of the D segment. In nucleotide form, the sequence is TGTGCCAGCAGCGTACAATCAATTCAAGATACGCAGTATTTT. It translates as CASSVQSIQDTQYF.